This T cell receptor (beta chain) was sequenced in a study of cytomegalovirus exposure and HLA in healthy donors. About the study: Of 350 to 400 genotyped donors, 81% grouped in the Caucasian-associated ancestry cluster.

This PCR relied on a set of 60 Vbeta primers and 13 Jbeta primers. The method was immunoSEQ multiplex PCR; TCRdb's version includes in-frame clones alone and lacks a portion of them. The repertoire holds 220,000 or so clones, under 85% seen once, with about 1.8% in the top ten. Trimming took 1 base from V and 2 from J; bases not matched to a gene: 7. The CDR3 runs 16 residues. Germline assignment: CDR1 SGDLS and CDR2 YYNGEE. J is TRBJ2-5 and V is TRBV9, with 8 bases matching TRBD2. The material sequenced was PBMCs. The source of this sequence is a man between 45 and 60 years old in good health and CMV-seronegative. The DNA for the CDR3 is TGTGCCAGCAGCGTACAAAGCGGGAGTCGACAAGAGACCCAGTACTTC. Its protein is CASSVQSGSRQETQYF.